A selection of T cell receptor beta chains follows, all from one sample in a study of T cells in Graves' hyperthyroidism and ophthalmopathy. TCRdb re-analysed the multiplex PCR reads in MiXCR, keeping a single row per CDR3 protein. Altogether about 840,000 distinct CDR3 sequences are present, over 35% being singletons, with the ten largest covering about 9%. Material for sequencing was blood. These receptors all come from a man between 18 and 35 years old with Graves' hyperthyroidism. Each CDR3 is given with its conserved first and last residue. D genes are given only for firm matches. Size tells how often a clone was seen (once, few, many) or the class of an expanded clone, and some rows leave it out.

v_call	j_call	clone_size	d_call	cdr3_aa	cdr3_nt
TRBV29-1	TRBJ1-2	NA	NA	CSPGRNYGYTF	TGCAGCCCGGGACGGAACTATGGCTACACCTTC
TRBV19	TRBJ1-5	NA	NA	CASSFVQGTRQPQHF	TGTGCCAGCAGTTTCGTACAGGGCACGCGTCAGCCCCAGCATTTT
TRBV7-2	TRBJ1-1	NA	NA	CASSFWGRDGKNTEAFF	TGTGCCAGCAGCTTCTGGGGAAGGGACGGCAAGAACACTGAAGCTTTCTTT
TRBV4-1	TRBJ1-5	few	NA	CASSEGGVGQPQHF	TGCGCCAGCAGCGAGGGGGGCGTGGGTCAGCCCCAGCATTTT
TRBV7-2	TRBJ2-5	many	TRBD2	CASSLGLGAETQYF	TGTGCCAGCAGCTTGGGACTAGGGGCAGAGACCCAGTACTTC
TRBV19	TRBJ2-7	few	NA	CASSSPGWIPYEQYF	TGTGCCAGCAGTTCTCCTGGGTGGATCCCCTACGAGCAGTACTTC
TRBV6-5	TRBJ1-5	few	NA	CASSSTDRYQPQHF	TGTGCCAGCAGTTCCACCGACAGGTATCAGCCCCAGCATTTT
TRBV9	TRBJ2-5	NA	NA	CASSVSGGVQETQYF	TGTGCCAGCAGCGTATCAGGGGGGGTCCAAGAGACCCAGTACTTC
TRBV19	TRBJ1-2	many	TRBD1	CASLGTGDSYGYTF	TGTGCCAGCCTGGGGACAGGGGATAGCTATGGCTACACCTTC
TRBV25-1	TRBJ2-7	many	TRBD1	CASSGGQGPLEQYF	TGTGCCAGCAGTGGAGGACAGGGACCCCTGGAGCAGTACTTC
TRBV6-6	TRBJ2-7	few	NA	CASTHNYEQYF	TGTGCCAGCACACACAACTACGAGCAGTACTTC
TRBV7-2	TRBJ1-3	NA	NA	CASLWANTIYF	TGTGCCAGCCTGTGGGCAAACACCATATATTTT
TRBV10-3	TRBJ1-1	NA	TRBD1	CATGTGKTGGAFF	TGTGCCACCGGGACAGGGAAGACAGGAGGAGCTTTCTTT
TRBV7-9	TRBJ1-4	NA	TRBD1	CASSQVQGDDEKLFF	TGTGCCAGCAGCCAAGTACAGGGGGATGATGAAAAACTGTTTTTT
TRBV20-1	TRBJ1-2	many	TRBD1	CSATGTGSYGYTF	TGCAGTGCAACCGGGACAGGCTCCTATGGCTACACCTTC
TRBV5-4	TRBJ2-5	few	NA	CASSSKAGPYQETQYF	TGTGCCAGCAGCAGTAAGGCGGGACCGTACCAAGAGACCCAGTACTTC
TRBV11-1	TRBJ2-5	NA	TRBD1	CASSQGQPLETQYF	TGTGCCAGCAGCCAGGGACAGCCCTTAGAGACCCAGTACTTC
TRBV29-1	TRBJ1-6	NA	NA	CSLVGGNSPLHF	TGCAGCTTAGTGGGAGGAAATTCACCCCTCCACTTT
TRBV7-9	TRBJ2-7	NA	NA	CASSSMAGGISYEQYF	TGTGCCAGCAGCTCCATGGCAGGGGGGATATCCTACGAGCAGTACTTC
TRBV6-5	TRBJ2-7	NA	TRBD1	CASSTQPGTGKYEQYF	TGTGCCAGCAGTACCCAACCCGGGACAGGGAAATACGAGCAGTACTTC
TRBV25-1	TRBJ2-5	NA	NA	CASKLGGKETQYF	TGTGCCAGCAAGCTTGGGGGGAAAGAGACCCAGTACTTC
TRBV7-2	TRBJ2-5	few	NA	CASSQASGLNQETQYF	TGCGCCAGCAGCCAGGCGAGCGGGCTAAACCAAGAGACCCAGTACTTC
TRBV12-3/TRBV12-4	TRBJ2-2	few	TRBD2	CASTQGLAGASRNTGELFF	TGTGCCAGCACCCAAGGACTAGCGGGTGCTAGTAGGAACACCGGGGAGCTGTTTTTT
TRBV2	TRBJ1-5	NA	NA	CASSEARMRGNQPQHF	TGTGCCAGCAGTGAAGCAAGAATGAGAGGCAATCAGCCCCAGCATTTT
TRBV5-6	TRBJ2-5	NA	NA	CASSTGTSGNQETQYF	TGTGCCAGCAGCACCGGGACCTCCGGGAACCAAGAGACCCAGTACTTC
TRBV29-1	TRBJ1-1	many	NA	CSVLLQQPMNTEAFF	TGCAGCGTTCTACTACAACAGCCCATGAACACTGAAGCTTTCTTT
TRBV19	TRBJ1-5	few	NA	CATGEGVISNQPQHF	TGTGCCACCGGGGAGGGGGTTATTAGCAATCAGCCCCAGCATTTT
TRBV10-3	TRBJ2-3	NA	NA	CATKGTDALDTQYF	TGTGCCACCAAGGGCACCGACGCGTTAGATACGCAGTATTTT
TRBV19	TRBJ2-6	many	NA	CASKGPGANVLTF	TGTGCCAGTAAAGGTCCCGGGGCCAACGTCCTGACTTTC
TRBV13	TRBJ1-2	NA	NA	CASSERAGNYGYTF	TGTGCCAGCAGTGAAAGAGCGGGGAACTATGGCTACACCTTC
TRBV7-3	TRBJ1-2	NA	NA	CASSQEGMGYYGYTF	TGCGCCAGCAGCCAAGAGGGTATGGGGTACTATGGCTACACCTTC
TRBV2	TRBJ2-2	many	NA	CASSMMMEGELFF	TGTGCCAGCAGCATGATGATGGAGGGGGAGCTGTTTTTT
TRBV7-3	TRBJ1-1	once	TRBD1	CASSLQGAANTEAFF	TGTGCCAGCAGCTTACAGGGGGCCGCGAACACTGAAGCTTTCTTT